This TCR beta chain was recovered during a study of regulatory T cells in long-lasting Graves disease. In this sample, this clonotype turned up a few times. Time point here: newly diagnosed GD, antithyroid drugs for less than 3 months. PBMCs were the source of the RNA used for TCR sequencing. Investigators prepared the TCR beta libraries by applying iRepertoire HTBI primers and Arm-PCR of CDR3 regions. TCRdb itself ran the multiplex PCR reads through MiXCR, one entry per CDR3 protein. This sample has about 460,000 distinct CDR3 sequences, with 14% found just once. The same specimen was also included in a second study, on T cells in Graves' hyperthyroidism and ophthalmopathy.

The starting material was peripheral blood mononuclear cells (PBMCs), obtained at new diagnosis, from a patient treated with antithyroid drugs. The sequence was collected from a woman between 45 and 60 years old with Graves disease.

The chain's CDR3 is CASNQVASGSYEQYF. In DNA, the CDR3 is TGTGCCAGCAACCAGGTGGCTAGCGGAAGCTACGAGCAGTACTTC. This sequence joins TRBV28 and TRBJ2-7; 7 bases line up with TRBD2. Per the germline V gene, CDR1 is MDHEN and CDR2 is SYDVKM. V gave up 7 bases and J gave up 3 bases; unmatched junction bases: 12. There are 15 residues in the CDR3. The entire variable domain, with the rest obtained from reference TRBV28 and TRBJ2-7, is as follows: DVKVTQSSRYLVKRTGEKVFLECVQDMDHENMFWYRQDPGLGLRLIYFSYDVKMKEKGDIPEGYSVSREKKERFSLILESASTNQTSMYLCASNQVASGSYEQYFGPGTRLTVT.